This T cell receptor (beta chain) was sequenced for a study of brain T cells in children with intractable seizures. Time point of the sample: blood from clinic visit 5 months post-surgery; TSC patient then seizure free. Before surgery, patients took at least one anti-epileptic drug. This CDR3 has 12 amino acids. The V end lost 8 bases, the J end lost 2 bases, and 9 bases lay between the germline ends. Germline CDR1 reads MNHEY; CDR2 reads SMNVEV (reference sequence). The repertoire was sequenced with immunoSEQ multiplex PCR; TCRdb's copy has only in-frame clones and lacks some. The sample includes about 340,000 clones, roughly 92% of them seen just once.

This chain connects TRBV27 to TRBJ1-2, with D unresolved. The TCR was taken from a boy in the first two years of life with tuberous sclerosis and intractable seizures. This sample comprised peripheral blood, obtained roughly 5 months after surgery. The CDR3 DNA reads as TGTGCCAGCCGATCAGGCAACTATGGCTACACCTTC. Translated, it gives CASRSGNYGYTF.